Described below is a single TCR beta chain sequence and its context. The antigen remains undetermined. The sample belongs to a study of OX40 agonist ivuxolimab in advanced cancers. Overall study findings and caveats: Among the least clonally expanded were partial responders at 0.1-3.0 mg/kg.

The CDR3 sequence is 14 residues long. Germline-derived CDR1 and CDR2 are PRHDT and FYEKMQ (reference sequence). V was pared by 3 bases and J by 5 bases, with 13 bases between. Generated by immunoSEQ multiplex PCR, the TCRdb table keeps only in-frame clones and is missing some. The sample carries about 69,000 clones, 75% to 90% recorded once. This rearrangement joins TRBV13 to TRBJ2-5; possible D gene TRBD2, 6 bases. Here the sequenced sample was CD4+ or CD8+ T cells sorted from blood, taken in a trial of the OX40 agonist ivuxolimab. The source of this sequence is an adult with an advanced solid tumor such as melanoma, head and neck, liver or kidney cancer. The CDR3 nucleotides read TGTGCCAGCAGCTTGGGACTTTCGGTCGAGACCCAGTACTTC. Its translation: CASSLGLSVETQYF.